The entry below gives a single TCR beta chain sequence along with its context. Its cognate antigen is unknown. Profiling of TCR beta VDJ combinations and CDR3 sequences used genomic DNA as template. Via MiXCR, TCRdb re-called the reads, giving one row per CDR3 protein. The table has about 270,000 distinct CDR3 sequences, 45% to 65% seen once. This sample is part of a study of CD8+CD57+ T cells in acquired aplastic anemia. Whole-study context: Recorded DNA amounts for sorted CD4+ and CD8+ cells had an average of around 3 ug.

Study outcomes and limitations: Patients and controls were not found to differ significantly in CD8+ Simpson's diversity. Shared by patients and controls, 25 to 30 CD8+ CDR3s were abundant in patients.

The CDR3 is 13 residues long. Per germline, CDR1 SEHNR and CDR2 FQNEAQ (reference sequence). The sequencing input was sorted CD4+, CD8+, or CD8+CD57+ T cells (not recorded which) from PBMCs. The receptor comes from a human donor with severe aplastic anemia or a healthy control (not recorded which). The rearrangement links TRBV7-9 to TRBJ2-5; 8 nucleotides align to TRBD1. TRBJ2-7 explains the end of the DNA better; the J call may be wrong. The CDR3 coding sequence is TGTGCCAGCAGCCAAACAGGGGGTTACGAGCAGTACTTC. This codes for CASSQTGGYEQYF.